This TCR beta chain was sequenced during a study of spatial heterogeneity in lung cancer. The overall study: Alpha-chain sequences were detected in numbers that were consistently lower than beta-chain sequences. Raw sequencing reads included, on average, more than ten appearances of each unique TCR and UMI combination. Study conclusions and caveats: Expanded tumor TCRs that were ubiquitous appeared in blood more at resection than follow-up.

Every TCR cDNA molecule bore a unique molecular identifier. TCRdb analysed the 5' RACE reads with MiXCR anew, one entry per CDR3 protein. The table records some 100,000 distinct CDR3 sequences, more than 10% of them present only once. Time point reported: sample taken at primary tumor resection. Unsorted whole RNA of tumor, nontumor lung or frozen PBMC was sequenced. CDR3 length: 13 residues. Germline V gene lookup returns CDR1 MDHEN and CDR2 SYDVKM. V dropped 2 bases and J dropped 4 bases, with 5 bases sitting between them. As to this clonotype: The antigen is undetermined.

The sequence came from a male donor with early-stage non-small cell lung cancer. The chain links TRBV28 to TRBJ1-4; D is uncertain. The source was PBMCs, collected at surgery. The CDR3 DNA follows: TGTGCCAGCAGTTTAAACGGTAATGAAAAACTGTTTTTT. Encoded protein: CASSLNGNEKLFF.